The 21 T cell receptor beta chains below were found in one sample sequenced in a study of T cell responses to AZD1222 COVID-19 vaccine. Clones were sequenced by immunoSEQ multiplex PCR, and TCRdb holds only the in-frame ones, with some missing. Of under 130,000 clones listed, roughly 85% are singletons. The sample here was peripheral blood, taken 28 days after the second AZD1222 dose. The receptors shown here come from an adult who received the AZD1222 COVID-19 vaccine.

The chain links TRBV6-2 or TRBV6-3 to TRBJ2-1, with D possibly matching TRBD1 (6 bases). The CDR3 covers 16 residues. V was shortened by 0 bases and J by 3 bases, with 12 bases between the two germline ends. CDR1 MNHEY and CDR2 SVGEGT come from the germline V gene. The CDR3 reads CASSYSATGYYNEQFF. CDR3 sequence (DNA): TGTGCCAGCAGTTACTCTGCGACAGGATACTACAATGAGCAGTTCTTC.

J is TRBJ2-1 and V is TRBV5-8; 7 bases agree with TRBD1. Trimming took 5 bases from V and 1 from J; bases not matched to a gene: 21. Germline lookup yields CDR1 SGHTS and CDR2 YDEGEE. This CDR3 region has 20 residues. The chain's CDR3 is CASSRTGGPTGSKSYNEQFF. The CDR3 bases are TGTGCCAGCAGTCGGACAGGCGGCCCTACGGGATCCAAATCCTACAATGAGCAGTTCTTC.

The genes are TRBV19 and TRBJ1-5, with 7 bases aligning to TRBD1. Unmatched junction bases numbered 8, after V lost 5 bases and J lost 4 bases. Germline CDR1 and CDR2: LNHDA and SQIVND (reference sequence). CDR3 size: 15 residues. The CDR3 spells CASSLIDRENQPQHF. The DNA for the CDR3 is TGTGCCAGTAGTTTGATCGACAGGGAAAATCAGCCCCAGCATTTT.

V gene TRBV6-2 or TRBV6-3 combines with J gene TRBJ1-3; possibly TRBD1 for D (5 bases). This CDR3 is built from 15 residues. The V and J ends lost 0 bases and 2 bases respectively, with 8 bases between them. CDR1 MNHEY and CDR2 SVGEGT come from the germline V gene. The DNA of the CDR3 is TGTGCCAGCAGTTACTCGGGGCAGACTGGAAACACCATATATTTT. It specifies CASSYSGQTGNTIYF.

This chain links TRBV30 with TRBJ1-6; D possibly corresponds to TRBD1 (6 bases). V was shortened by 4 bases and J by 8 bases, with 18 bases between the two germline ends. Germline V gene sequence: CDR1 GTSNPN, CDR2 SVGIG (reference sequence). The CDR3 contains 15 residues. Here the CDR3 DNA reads TGTGCCTGGACTCCCCGGGGCAGGGGTTATTCACCCCTCCACTTT. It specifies CAWTPRGRGYSPLHF.

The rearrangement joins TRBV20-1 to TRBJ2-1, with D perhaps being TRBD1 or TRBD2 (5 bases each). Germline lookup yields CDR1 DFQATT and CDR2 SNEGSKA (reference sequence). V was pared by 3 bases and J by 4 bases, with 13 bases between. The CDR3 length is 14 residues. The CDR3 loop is CSASKPGRYNEQFF. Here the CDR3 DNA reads TGCAGTGCTAGTAAACCGGGACGGTACAATGAGCAGTTCTTC.

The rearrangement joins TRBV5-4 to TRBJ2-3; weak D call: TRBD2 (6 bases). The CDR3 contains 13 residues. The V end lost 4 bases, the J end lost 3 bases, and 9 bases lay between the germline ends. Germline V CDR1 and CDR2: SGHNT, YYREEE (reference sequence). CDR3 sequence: CASSPRETDTQYF. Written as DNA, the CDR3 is TGTGCCAGCAGCCCACGGGAGACAGATACGCAGTATTTT.

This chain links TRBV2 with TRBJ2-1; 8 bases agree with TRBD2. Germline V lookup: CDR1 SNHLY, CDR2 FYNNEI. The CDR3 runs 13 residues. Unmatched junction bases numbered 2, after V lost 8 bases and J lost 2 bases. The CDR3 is CASSGLAYNEQFF. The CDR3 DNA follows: TGTGCCAGCTCGGGACTAGCCTACAATGAGCAGTTCTTC.

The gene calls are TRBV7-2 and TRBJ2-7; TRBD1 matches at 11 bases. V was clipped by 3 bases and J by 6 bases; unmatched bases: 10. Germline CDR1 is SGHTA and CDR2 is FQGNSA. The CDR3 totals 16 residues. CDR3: CASSLGGQGARSEQYF. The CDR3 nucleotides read TGTGCCAGCAGCTTGGGTGGACAGGGGGCACGGAGCGAGCAGTACTTC.

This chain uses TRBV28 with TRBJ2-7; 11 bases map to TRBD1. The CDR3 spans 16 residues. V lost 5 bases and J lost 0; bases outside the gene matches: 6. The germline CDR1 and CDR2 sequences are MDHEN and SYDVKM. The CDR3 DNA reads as TGTGCCAGCAGTCCTCATGGGACAGGGGGCTCCTACGAGCAGTACTTC. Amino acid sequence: CASSPHGTGGSYEQYF. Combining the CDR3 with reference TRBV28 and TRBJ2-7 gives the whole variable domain DVKVTQSSRYLVKRTGEKVFLECVQDMDHENMFWYRQDPGLGLRLIYFSYDVKMKEKGDIPEGYSVSREKKERFSLILESASTNQTSMYLCASSPHGTGGSYEQYFGPGTRLTVT.

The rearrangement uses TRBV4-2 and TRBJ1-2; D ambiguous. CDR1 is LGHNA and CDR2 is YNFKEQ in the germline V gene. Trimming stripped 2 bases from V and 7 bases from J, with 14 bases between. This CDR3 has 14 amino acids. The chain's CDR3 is CASSQQWSRSGYTF. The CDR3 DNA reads TGTGCCAGCAGCCAACAGTGGAGTCGGAGTGGCTACACCTTC.

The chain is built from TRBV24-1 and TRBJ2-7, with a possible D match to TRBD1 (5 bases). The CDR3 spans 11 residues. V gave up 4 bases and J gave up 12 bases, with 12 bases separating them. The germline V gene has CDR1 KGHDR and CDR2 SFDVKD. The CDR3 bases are TGTGCCACCAGTGAAGGGGAACAGCGGTACTTC. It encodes CATSEGEQRYF.

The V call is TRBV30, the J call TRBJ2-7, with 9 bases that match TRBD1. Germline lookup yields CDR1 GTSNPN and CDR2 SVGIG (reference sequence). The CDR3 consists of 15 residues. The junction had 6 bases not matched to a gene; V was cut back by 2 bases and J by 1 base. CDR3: CAWSTGGIRSYEQYF. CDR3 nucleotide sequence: TGTGCCTGGAGTACAGGGGGCATTAGGTCCTACGAGCAGTACTTC.

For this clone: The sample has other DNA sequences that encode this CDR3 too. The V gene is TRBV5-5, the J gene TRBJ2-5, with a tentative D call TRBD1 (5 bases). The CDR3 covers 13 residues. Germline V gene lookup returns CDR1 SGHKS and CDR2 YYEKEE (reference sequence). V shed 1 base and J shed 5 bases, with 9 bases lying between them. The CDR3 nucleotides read TGTGCCAGCAGCTTGCAGGGAAGGGAGACCCAGTACTTC. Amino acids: CASSLQGRETQYF.

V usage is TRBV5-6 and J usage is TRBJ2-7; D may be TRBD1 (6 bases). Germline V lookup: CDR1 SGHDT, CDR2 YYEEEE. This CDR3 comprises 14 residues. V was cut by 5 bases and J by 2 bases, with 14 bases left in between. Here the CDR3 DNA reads TGTGCCAGCAGGGAGCTGGGGGCTGCCTACGAGCAGTACTTC. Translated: CASRELGAAYEQYF.

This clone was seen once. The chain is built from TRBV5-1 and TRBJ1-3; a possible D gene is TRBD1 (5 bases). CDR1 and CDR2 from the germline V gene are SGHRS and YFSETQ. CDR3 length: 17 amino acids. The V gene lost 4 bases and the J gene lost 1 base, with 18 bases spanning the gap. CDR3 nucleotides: TGCGCCAGCAGCCTCTGGGGCACCCCAGAATCTGGAAACACCATATATTTT. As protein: CASSLWGTPESGNTIYF.

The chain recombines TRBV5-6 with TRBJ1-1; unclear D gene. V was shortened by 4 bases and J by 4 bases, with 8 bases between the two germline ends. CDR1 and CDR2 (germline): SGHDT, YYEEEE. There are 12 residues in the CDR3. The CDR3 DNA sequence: TGTGCCAGCAGCCGCTTAAGCACTGAAGCTTTCTTT. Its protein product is CASSRLSTEAFF.

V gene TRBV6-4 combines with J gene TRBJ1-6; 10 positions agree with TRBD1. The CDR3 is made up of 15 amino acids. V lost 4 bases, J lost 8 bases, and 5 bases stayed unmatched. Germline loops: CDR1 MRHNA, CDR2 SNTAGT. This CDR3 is CASSATGTGDSPLHF. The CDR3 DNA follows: TGTGCCAGCAGTGCCACCGGGACAGGGGATTCACCCCTCCACTTT.

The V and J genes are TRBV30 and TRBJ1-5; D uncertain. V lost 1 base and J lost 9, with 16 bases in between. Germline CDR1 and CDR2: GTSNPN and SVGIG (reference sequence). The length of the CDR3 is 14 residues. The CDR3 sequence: CAWSGIGDLRPQHF. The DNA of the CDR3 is TGTGCCTGGAGTGGGATTGGGGATCTGAGGCCCCAGCATTTT. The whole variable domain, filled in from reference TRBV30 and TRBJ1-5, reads SQTIHQWPATLVQPVGSPLSLECTVEGTSNPNLYWYRQAAGRGLQLLFYSVGIGQISSEVPQNLSASRPQDRQFILSSKKLLLSDSGFYLCAWSGIGDLRPQHFGDGTRLSIL.

The CDR3, as DNA: TGTGCCAGCAGCTTCACCCTGGGACAGCAAGAGACCCAGTACTTC. Its protein is CASSFTLGQQETQYF. The chain joins TRBV7-6 to TRBJ2-5, with 7 bases fitting TRBD1. V shed 3 bases, J shed 2 bases, and the junction held 6 bases outside the gene matches. In germline, CDR1 is SGHVS, CDR2 FNYEAQ. The CDR3 has 15 residues.

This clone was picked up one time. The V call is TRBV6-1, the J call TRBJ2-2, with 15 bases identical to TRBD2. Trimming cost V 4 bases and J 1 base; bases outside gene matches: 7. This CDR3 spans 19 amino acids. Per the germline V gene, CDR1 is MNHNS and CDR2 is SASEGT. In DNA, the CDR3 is TGTGCCAGCAGTGGCCCGGGACTAGCGGGAGGATTGAACACCGGGGAGCTGTTTTTT. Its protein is CASSGPGLAGGLNTGELFF.